The 23 T cell receptor beta chains listed next were all sequenced from one sample in a study of Ad26.COV2.S vaccination and SARS-CoV-2 variants (TCRdb year 2021). Per the publication, the treatment or condition label means: over 15 received Ad26.COV2.S at low or high dose, single or two shots; about five received placebo; per-sample allocation not given. Repertoires of vaccine and placebo recipients were sequenced from samples taken on day 63 after the first injection. The library was generated by the immunoSEQ multiplex PCR assay. The source is immuneACCESS, and TCRdb retained only in-frame sequences with V and J called. Part of the clones is not carried over; for the studies checked, unresolved V genes explain less than half of this, and the remainder is unexplained. This sample gives 350,000 to 400,000 clones in total; 75% to 90% of them show up just once. The ten largest clones capture over 1.5% of the sample.

The sample here was peripheral blood, taken in a trial of Ad26.COV2.S vaccine versus placebo. The receptors here all came from a person aged 18-65 years who received the Ad26.COV2.S COVID-19 vaccine or a placebo.

The CDR3 DNA is TGCGCCAGCAGTCCCCCCCGGGACAGGGGAACAGATACGCAGTATTTT. It translates to CASSPPRDRGTDTQYF. V and J are TRBV10-1 and TRBJ2-3; TRBD1 agrees at 10 bases. Germline V gene data show CDR1 as WNHNN and CDR2 as SYGVQD (reference sequence). CDR3 length: 16 amino acids. Losses at the gene ends were 5 bases for V and 3 bases for J; bases not matched to a gene: 8.

The V and J genes are TRBV7-2 and TRBJ2-1, with 9 bases fitting TRBD1. The germline gives CDR1 SGHTA, CDR2 FQGNSA. This CDR3 region has 16 residues. With V trimmed by 3 bases and J by 4 bases, 7 bases remained unmatched. This chain's CDR3 is CASSFRQGGWYNEQFF. The CDR3 DNA sequence: TGTGCCAGCAGCTTCCGACAGGGGGGTTGGTACAATGAGCAGTTCTTC.

The genes are TRBV30 and TRBJ2-7; the match to TRBD1 covers 7 bases. The germline gives CDR1 GTSNPN, CDR2 SVGIG (reference sequence). This CDR3 has 11 residues. J was trimmed by 9 bases and V by 1 base; bases with no gene match: 3. For the CDR3, the DNA is TGTGCCTGGAGTGGGCGGACAGGGCAGTACTTC. Its translation: CAWSGRTGQYF.

The gene calls are TRBV16 and TRBJ2-6; D call uncertain. The CDR3 spans 13 residues. The V gene's germline CDR1 is KGHSY and CDR2 FQNENV. Trimming pared 3 bases from V and 2 bases from J, leaving 2 bases between. CDR3: CASSQAGANVLTF. In nucleotides, the CDR3 is TGTGCCAGCAGCCAGGCTGGGGCCAACGTCCTGACTTTC.

V and J are TRBV19 and TRBJ1-3; a weak D match, TRBD1 (6 bases). The length of the CDR3 is 12 residues. CDR1 LNHDA and CDR2 SQIVND come from the germline V gene (reference sequence). The V end lost 6 bases, the J end lost 6 bases, and 9 bases lay between the germline ends. In DNA form, the CDR3 reads TGTGCCAGTAGAATGGGACAAAACACCATATATTTT. Protein product: CASRMGQNTIYF.

The chain carries TRBV28 and TRBJ2-1; TRBD2 matches at 10 bases. Unmatched junction bases numbered 9, after V lost 4 bases and J lost 9 bases. CDR1 is MDHEN and CDR2 is SYDVKM in the germline V gene. The CDR3 loop spans 15 amino acids. The CDR3 loop is CASSSLAGVPGEQFF. The CDR3 DNA sequence: TGTGCCAGCAGTTCTCTAGCGGGAGTGCCGGGTGAGCAGTTCTTC.

The chain carries TRBV28 and TRBJ2-7; TRBD2 aligns across 8 bases. The germline CDR1 and CDR2 sequences are MDHEN and SYDVKM. V trimming: 3 bases; J trimming: 0 bases; junction bases outside the gene matches: 7. This CDR3 spans 16 amino acids. The CDR3 nucleotides read TGTGCCAGCAGTTTTGGTGCGAGCGGGAGCTCCTACGAGCAGTACTTC. The encoded protein is CASSFGASGSSYEQYF.

This clone showed up just once. The chain links TRBV5-4 to TRBJ2-1, with D maybe TRBD1 (8 bases). The V end was cut by 3 bases, the J end by 8 bases, with 15 bases between. Germline V gene sequence: CDR1 SGHNT, CDR2 YYREEE (reference sequence). The CDR3 sequence is 14 residues long. The CDR3 reads CASSSNRGGDEQFF. The CDR3 coding sequence is TGTGCCAGCAGCTCAAACAGGGGGGGCGATGAGCAGTTCTTC.

The chain employs TRBV7-2 and TRBJ2-1; no firm D call. The V end lost 2 bases, the J end lost 8 bases, and 16 bases lay between the germline ends. This CDR3 comprises 15 residues. The germline gives CDR1 SGHTA, CDR2 FQGNSA. The CDR3 bases are TGTGCCAGCAGCTTAACGTCTAGTGAGGTTTATGAGCAGTTCTTC. Amino acid sequence: CASSLTSSEVYEQFF.

This chain links TRBV2 with TRBJ2-3; D remains ambiguous. This CDR3 is built from 14 residues. The V end was cut by 2 bases, the J end by 0 bases, with 6 bases between. The V gene's germline CDR1 is SNHLY and CDR2 FYNNEI. The CDR3 DNA reads as TGTGCCAGCAGTGAACAGAGGAGCACAGATACGCAGTATTTT. Its translation is CASSEQRSTDTQYF.

The chain recombines TRBV6-5 with TRBJ1-2; TRBD1 matches at 9 bases. The CDR3 is made up of 13 amino acids. Germline V gene data show CDR1 as MNHEY and CDR2 as SVGAGI. The ends lost 6 bases at V and 3 bases at J; junction bases unmatched: 2. CDR3: CASSGQGHYGYTF. The CDR3, as DNA: TGTGCCAGCAGCGGACAGGGGCACTATGGCTACACCTTC.

This chain connects TRBV27 to TRBJ1-6, with a weak D call TRBD1 (5 bases). The CDR3 covers 15 residues. The V gene's germline CDR1 is MNHEY and CDR2 SMNVEV (reference sequence). Trimming took off 6 bases at V and 4 bases at J, with 13 bases between the two ends. CDR3 in amino acids: CASRALRGYNSPLHF. The CDR3 DNA follows: TGTGCCAGCAGAGCCCTTAGGGGTTATAATTCACCCCTCCACTTT.

The gene calls are TRBV6-4 and TRBJ1-2, with 9 bases identical to TRBD1. CDR1 is MRHNA and CDR2 is SNTAGT in the germline V gene. This CDR3 is 15 amino acids long. V lost 5 bases and J lost 0; bases outside the gene matches: 4. The CDR3 DNA sequence: TGTGCCAGCAGTCCTAACAGGGGGCCTAACTATGGCTACACCTTC. This codes for CASSPNRGPNYGYTF.

This clone was seen only once. This sequence joins TRBV6-6 and TRBJ1-2; 8 bases fit TRBD1. This CDR3 comprises 13 residues. The J segment lost 7 bases and the V segment lost 7 bases, leaving 8 bases of the junction unmatched. CDR1 MNHNY and CDR2 SVGAGI come from the germline V gene (reference sequence). The CDR3 coding sequence is TGTGCCAGCACTCCGGACAGGGCGTTTGGCTACACCTTC. Translated: CASTPDRAFGYTF.

This rearrangement joins TRBV2 to TRBJ1-2, with 11 bases that match TRBD1. There are 16 residues in the CDR3. The germline V gene has CDR1 SNHLY and CDR2 FYNNEI. J gave up 4 bases and V 9 bases, and 13 bases lay outside the gene matches. The CDR3 loop is CASNGVGQGAGYGYTF. The CDR3 DNA reads as TGTGCCAGTAATGGGGTCGGACAGGGGGCGGGCTATGGCTACACCTTC.

V gene TRBV30 combines with J gene TRBJ2-5; TRBD1 agrees at 9 bases. CDR1 is GTSNPN, CDR2 SVGIG, per germline (reference sequence). V shed 3 bases, J shed 6 bases, and the junction held 11 bases outside the gene matches. The CDR3 runs to 15 residues. Here the CDR3 reads CAWRPRQGVIKTQYF. CDR3 DNA: TGTGCCTGGAGGCCCCGACAGGGGGTGATAAAGACCCAGTACTTC.

CDR3 DNA: TGTGCCAGCAGCCAAGTTACAGGGGGTGGCTATGGCTACACCTTC. Translated: CASSQVTGGGYGYTF. J is TRBJ1-2 and V is TRBV3-1 (or the pseudogene TRBV3-2), with 8 bases aligning to TRBD1. The ends lost 1 base at V and 4 bases at J; junction bases unmatched: 5. CDR3 size: 15 residues. The germline V gene has CDR1 LGHDT and CDR2 YNNKEL (reference sequence).

The chain has TRBV7-2 and TRBJ2-1; D gene ambiguous. The V gene lost 2 bases and the J gene lost 7 bases, with 9 bases spanning the gap. CDR1 is SGHTA and CDR2 is FQGNSA in the germline V gene. CDR3 length: 13 amino acids. CDR3 nucleotides: TGTGCCAGCAGCTTAAGGAGAGAAAATGAGCAGTTCTTC. It translates to CASSLRRENEQFF.

CDR3 loop: CASSPRQGHGNTIYF. The CDR3 region has the DNA TGTGCCAGCAGCCCCCGACAGGGTCACGGAAACACCATATATTTT. This chain connects TRBV9 to TRBJ1-3, with 7 bases identical to TRBD1. The germline gives CDR1 SGDLS, CDR2 YYNGEE. The CDR3 runs to 15 residues. V gave up 4 bases and J gave up 4 bases; unmatched junction bases: 8.

In nucleotides, the CDR3 is TGTGCCAGCTCAAGGTTGGGGTCTAGCACAGATACGCAGTATTTT. Translated, it gives CASSRLGSSTDTQYF. The genes are TRBV18 and TRBJ2-3, with no clear D. V was clipped by 5 bases and J by 0 bases, with 12 bases between them. Germline V gene lookup returns CDR1 KGHSH and CDR2 LQKENI. The CDR3 has 15 residues.

The CDR3 DNA reads as TGTGCCAGCAGTGAGGACGGGGCACATCAGCCCCAGCATTTT. Protein: CASSEDGAHQPQHF. The rearrangement links TRBV2 to TRBJ1-5, with TRBD1 as a possible D gene (5 bases). Deletions cut 3 bases from V and 5 bases from J, with 11 bases between. This CDR3 has 14 amino acids. Germline V gene sequence: CDR1 SNHLY, CDR2 FYNNEI.

The chain carries TRBV5-6 and TRBJ1-4; D is perhaps TRBD1 (6 bases). Germline V gives CDR1 SGHDT, CDR2 YYEEEE. The CDR3 covers 17 residues. Trimming cost V 4 bases and J 0 bases, with 16 bases left between them. DNA for the CDR3: TGTGCCAGCAGCCCCTGGACAGAAACTCCAACTAATGAAAAACTGTTTTTT. Protein: CASSPWTETPTNEKLFF.

This chain connects TRBV7-3 to TRBJ2-5; D is possibly TRBD1 (5 bases). This CDR3 has 15 amino acids. V lost 5 bases to trimming and J lost 2 bases, with 15 bases between them. Germline values: CDR1 SGHTA, CDR2 FQGTGA. DNA of the CDR3: TGTGCCAGCAGCCAAGGGGCGGCTACTCAAGAGACCCAGTACTTC. Its protein is CASSQGAATQETQYF. The full variable domain, its missing parts supplied by reference TRBV7-3 and TRBJ2-5, is GAGVSQTPSNKVTEKGKYVELRCDPISGHTALYWYRQSLGQGPEFLIYFQGTGAADDSGLPNDRFFAVRPEGSVSTLKIQRTERGDSAVYLCASSQGAATQETQYFGPGTRLLVL.